This TCR beta chain came from a study of response to subunit inactivated influenza vaccine. Study results and caveats: The authors suggested that every seasonal influenza vaccination recruits few new T cells.

This clonotype was counted a few times. Antigen unknown. MiXCR was run by TCRdb on the RT-PCR reads, yielding one entry per CDR3 protein. The data contain over 800,000 distinct CDR3 sequences, less than 25% of them singletons. Germline CDR1 ENHRY, CDR2 SYGVKD. This CDR3 comprises 12 residues. V was clipped by 9 bases and J by 1 base; unmatched bases: 2. The receptor comes from a man aged 45-65 years who received an inactivated influenza vaccine. This chain links TRBV10-3 with TRBJ1-1; 7 positions agree with TRBD1. The sample in question was PBMCs from blood, obtained 5 to 6 days after vaccination. The CDR3 is CAIRTGNTEAFF. CDR3 coding DNA: TGTGCCATAAGGACAGGGAACACTGAAGCTTTCTTT.